This T cell receptor (beta chain) derives from a study of T cell repertoires in cytomegalovirus infection. This clonotype has only a few counts. Its specificity is unknown. Study outcomes and limitations: Summed frequency of public TCR beta families distinguished CMV carriers with the relevant HLA. HLA-C-restricted, CMV-specific TCR beta clonotypes were dominant ex vivo.

A single record per CDR3 protein comes from TCRdb applying MiXCR to the reads. The table records roughly 990,000 distinct CDR3 sequences, roughly 31% of them present only once. The source of this sequence is a human donor in good health (CMV status not recorded). Some clones in this sample may be carry-over from other donors' samples. The sequenced sample was cultured CD8+ T cells from PBMCs, obtained from culture after CMV antigen stimulation.

CDR3 DNA sequence: TGTGCCAGCCCGGGCAGCGGGGGCTCGAATGAGCAGTTCTTC. Translating gives CASPGSGGSNEQFF. This chain uses TRBV7-9 with TRBJ2-1, with TRBD2 matching over 8 bases. Per the germline V gene, CDR1 is SEHNR and CDR2 is FQNEAQ (reference sequence). This CDR3 comprises 14 residues. The V segment lost 8 bases and the J segment 7 bases; nucleotides outside the gene matches: 10.